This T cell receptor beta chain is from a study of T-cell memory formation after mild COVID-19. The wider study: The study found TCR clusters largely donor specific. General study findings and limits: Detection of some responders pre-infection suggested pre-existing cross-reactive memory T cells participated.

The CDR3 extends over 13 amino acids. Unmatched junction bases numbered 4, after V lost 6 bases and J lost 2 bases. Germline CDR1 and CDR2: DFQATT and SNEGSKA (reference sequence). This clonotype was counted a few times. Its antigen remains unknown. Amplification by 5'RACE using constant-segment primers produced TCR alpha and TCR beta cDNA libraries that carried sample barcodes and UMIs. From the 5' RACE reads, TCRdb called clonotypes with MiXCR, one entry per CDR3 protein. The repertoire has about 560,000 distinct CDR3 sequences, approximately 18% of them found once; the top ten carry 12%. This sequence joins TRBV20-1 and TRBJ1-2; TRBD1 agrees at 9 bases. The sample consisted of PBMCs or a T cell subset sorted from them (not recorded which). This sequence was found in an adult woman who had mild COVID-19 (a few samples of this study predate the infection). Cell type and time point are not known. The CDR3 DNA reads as TGCAGTGCCGTCACAGGGGGCAACTATGGCTACACCTTC. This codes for CSAVTGGNYGYTF.